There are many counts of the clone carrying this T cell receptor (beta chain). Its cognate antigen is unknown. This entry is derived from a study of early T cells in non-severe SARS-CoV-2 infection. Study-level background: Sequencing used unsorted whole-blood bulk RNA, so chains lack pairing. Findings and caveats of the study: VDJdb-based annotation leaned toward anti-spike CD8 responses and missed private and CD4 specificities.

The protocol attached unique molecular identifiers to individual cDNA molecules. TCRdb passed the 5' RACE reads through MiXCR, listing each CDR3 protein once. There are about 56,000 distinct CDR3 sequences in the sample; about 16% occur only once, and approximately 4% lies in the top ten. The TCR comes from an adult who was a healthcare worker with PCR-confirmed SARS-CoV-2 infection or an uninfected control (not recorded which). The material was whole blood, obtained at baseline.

The CDR3 protein is CSVVGNWGTQYF. In DNA, the CDR3 is TGCAGCGTTGTCGGGAATTGGGGTACGCAGTATTTT. The genes are TRBV29-1 and TRBJ2-3, with D perhaps matching TRBD2 (5 bases). Deletions cut 4 bases from V and 8 bases from J, with 13 bases between. Germline-derived CDR1 and CDR2 are SQVTM and ANQGSEA. This CDR3 region has 12 residues.